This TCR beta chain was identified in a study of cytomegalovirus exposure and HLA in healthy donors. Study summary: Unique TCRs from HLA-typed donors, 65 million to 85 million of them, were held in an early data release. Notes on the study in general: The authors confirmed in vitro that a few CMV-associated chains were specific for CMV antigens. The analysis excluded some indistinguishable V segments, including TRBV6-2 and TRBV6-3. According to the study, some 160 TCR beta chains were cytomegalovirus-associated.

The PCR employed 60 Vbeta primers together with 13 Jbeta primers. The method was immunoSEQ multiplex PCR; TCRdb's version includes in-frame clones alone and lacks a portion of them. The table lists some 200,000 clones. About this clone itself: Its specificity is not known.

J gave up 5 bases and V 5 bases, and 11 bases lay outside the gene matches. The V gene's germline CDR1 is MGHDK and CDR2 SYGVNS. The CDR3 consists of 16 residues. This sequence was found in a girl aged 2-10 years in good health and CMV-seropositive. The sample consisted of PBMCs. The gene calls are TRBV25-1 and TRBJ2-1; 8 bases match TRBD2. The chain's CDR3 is CASSLPAGAVNNEQFF. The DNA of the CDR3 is TGTGCCAGCAGTCTTCCAGCGGGAGCGGTGAACAATGAGCAGTTCTTC.